The clone carrying this T cell receptor beta chain was seen a handful of times. Germline CDR1 reads SGHRS; CDR2 reads YFSETQ. The junction had 1 base not matched to a gene; V was cut back by 2 bases and J by 0 bases. The CDR3 contains 15 residues. The data stem from a study of T-cell reconstitution after alpha-beta-depleted transplantation in children. The library targeted TCRbeta and was prepared with unique molecular identifiers. TCRdb re-called the PCR reads through MiXCR, storing one row per CDR3 protein. There are 500,000 to 600,000 distinct CDR3 sequences in the sample; about 16% occur only once, and 3.3% lies in the top ten.

The chain couples TRBV5-1 to TRBJ2-2, with 7 bases fitting TRBD2. The sample here was PBMCs from the stem cell graft donor, taken from the stem cell graft. This sequence was found in a human donor who donated a stem cell graft to a child with acute lymphoblastic leukemia. CDR3 amino acids: CASSFAGANTGELFF. DNA for the CDR3: TGCGCCAGCAGCTTTGCGGGGGCGAACACCGGGGAGCTGTTTTTT.